This T cell receptor (beta chain) was identified in a study of T cell responses to AZD1222 COVID-19 vaccine. Findings and caveats of the study: Clonal diversity was possibly underestimated; the donors were predominantly white British and more often female. Elevations in Spike-specific TCR breadth and depth followed administration of two AZD1222 doses. Nearly half of spike-specific TCRs reportedly go after variant regions that carry no mutations. The repertoires were collected only after the peak T cell response.

The repertoire was sequenced with immunoSEQ multiplex PCR; TCRdb's copy has only in-frame clones and lacks some. The table has over 85,000 clones, roughly 92% seen once. A remark on this clone: Antigen specificity is unknown.

CDR3 length: 15 residues. Losses at the gene ends were 4 bases for V and 3 bases for J; bases not matched to a gene: 7. The V gene's germline CDR1 is SGHRS and CDR2 YFSETQ. Sample: peripheral blood, taken 28 days after the second AZD1222 dose. The sequence came from an adult who received the AZD1222 COVID-19 vaccine. The genes are TRBV5-1 and TRBJ1-5, with 7 bases lining up with TRBD1. The DNA of the CDR3 is TGCGCCAGCAGCGCAACGACAGGGAACAATCAGCCCCAGCATTTT. Its protein is CASSATTGNNQPQHF.